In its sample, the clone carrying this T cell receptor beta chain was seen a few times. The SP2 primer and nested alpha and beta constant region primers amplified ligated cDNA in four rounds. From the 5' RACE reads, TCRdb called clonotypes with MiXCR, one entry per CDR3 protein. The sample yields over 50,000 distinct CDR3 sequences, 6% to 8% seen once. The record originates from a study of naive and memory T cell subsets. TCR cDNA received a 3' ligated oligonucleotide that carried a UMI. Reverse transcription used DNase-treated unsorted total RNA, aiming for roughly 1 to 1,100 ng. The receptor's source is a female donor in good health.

CDR3: CASSLGGQETQYF. The CDR3 DNA reads TGTGCCAGCAGCTTAGGGGGCCAAGAGACCCAGTACTTC. V usage is TRBV7-9 and J usage is TRBJ2-5; D gene ambiguous. The CDR3 runs 13 residues. V was trimmed by 1 base and J by 1 base, leaving 4 bases between them. Germline CDR1 SEHNR, CDR2 FQNEAQ (reference sequence).